These T cell receptor beta chains were read from a single sample in a study of T cell responses to AZD1222 COVID-19 vaccine. Method: immunoSEQ multiplex PCR; TCRdb's copy keeps in-frame clones and lacks some. Of 130,000 or so clones in the sample, roughly 92% were seen once. The sequences come from peripheral blood, collected on day 0 of AZD1222 vaccination. The receptors here all came from an adult in good health. The CDR3 runs from the conserved cysteine through the conserved F or W. The D gene is left open where the match is weak. Size tells how often a clone was seen (once, few, many) or the class of an expanded clone, and some rows leave it out.

clone_size,v_call,d_call,j_call,cdr3_nt,cdr3_aa
once,TRBV5-1,.,TRBJ1-3,TGCGCCAGCAGCTTGGCTGCGGGTTCTGGAAACACCATATATTTT,CASSLAAGSGNTIYF
.,TRBV9,.,TRBJ1-6,TGTGCCAGCAGCGTAGCATCACAGCCCTATAATTCACCCCTCCACTTT,CASSVASQPYNSPLHF
.,TRBV28,.,TRBJ2-7,TGTGCCAGCAGTTTCATGGGACCAAACGAGCAGTACTTC,CASSFMGPNEQYF
.,TRBV2,TRBD1,TRBJ1-1,TGTGCCAGCAGGCCCACAGGGGAAAGCACTGAAGCTTTCTTT,CASRPTGESTEAFF
.,TRBV6-1,TRBD2,TRBJ2-7,TGTGCCAGCAGTGAAGGGCTAGCGGTTGCCTACGAGCAGTACTTC,CASSEGLAVAYEQYF
few,TRBV28,.,TRBJ2-7,TGTGCCAGCAGTCCAGGGACTTACGAGCAGTACTTC,CASSPGTYEQYF
.,TRBV5-1,.,TRBJ1-1,TGCGCCAGCAGCCCCCAGGTAGGGGCTATGAACACTGAAGCTTTCTTT,CASSPQVGAMNTEAFF
.,TRBV29-1,TRBD2,TRBJ2-7,TGCAGCGTAGTTAGCGGGAGGGAGAGCTACGAGCAGTACTTC,CSVVSGRESYEQYF
.,TRBV27,TRBD1,TRBJ1-1,TGTGCCAGCAGTCCCACAGGGGCAATGAACACTGAAGCTTTCTTT,CASSPTGAMNTEAFF
.,TRBV14,.,TRBJ1-2,TGTGCCAGCAGCCAAGATTCCCGGGGCGCGCATGGCTACACCTTC,CASSQDSRGAHGYTF
.,TRBV19,.,TRBJ2-7,TGTGCCAGTAGTAGGACTCGCTCCTACGAGCAGTACTTC,CASSRTRSYEQYF
once,TRBV6-2/TRBV6-3,.,TRBJ1-2,TGTGCCAGCAGTCGAGACAGAGTCTATGGCTACACCTTC,CASSRDRVYGYTF
.,TRBV11-2,TRBD1,TRBJ1-2,TGTGCCAGCAGTCTAGGGGGCTCACTTCTAGAGTATGGCTACACCTTC,CASSLGGSLLEYGYTF
.,TRBV7-9,TRBD1,TRBJ1-4,TGTGCCAGCACCTCCATACAGGGGGCAACTAATGAAAAACTGTTTTTT,CASTSIQGATNEKLFF
.,TRBV19,.,TRBJ2-2,TGTGCCAGTAGCGAGAACACCGGGGAGCTGTTTTTT,CASSENTGELFF
.,TRBV6-5,.,TRBJ1-5,TGTGCCAGCAACATGGACCCGTGGGGGCCCCAGCATTTT,CASNMDPWGPQHF
.,TRBV5-1,.,TRBJ2-7,TGCGCCAGCAGCTACACAGGCGAAACCTACGAGCAGTACTTC,CASSYTGETYEQYF
.,TRBV28,.,TRBJ2-3,TGTGCCAGCAGTTTAGCGGGCGTAAAGTCTAGCACAGATACGCAGTATTTT,CASSLAGVKSSTDTQYF
.,TRBV6-2/TRBV6-3,.,TRBJ2-7,TGTGCCAGCAGTAATGGAGGACGGGGCTACGAGCAGTACTTC,CASSNGGRGYEQYF
once,TRBV14,.,TRBJ1-2,TGTGCCAGCAGCGCAGGGGACTATGGCTACACCTTC,CASSAGDYGYTF
.,TRBV24-1,.,TRBJ1-2,TGTGCCACCAGTGGTGGACAAAACTATGGCTACACCTTC,CATSGGQNYGYTF
.,TRBV2,.,TRBJ1-2,TGTGCCAGCAGTGAAGCGACCCCTGGCGGCTATGGCTACACCTTC,CASSEATPGGYGYTF
few,TRBV7-2,.,TRBJ2-6,TGTGCCAGCAGCTCCTGGGATTCTGGGGCCAACGTCCTGACTTTC,CASSSWDSGANVLTF
.,TRBV6-5,TRBD1,TRBJ1-1,TGTGCCAGCACCCATCCAGGGGGCGACACTGAAGCTTTCTTT,CASTHPGGDTEAFF
.,TRBV27,TRBD1,TRBJ1-5,TGTGCCAGCAGTCTTGACAGGGGGCCCAATCAGCCCCAGCATTTT,CASSLDRGPNQPQHF
.,TRBV29-1,TRBD1,TRBJ2-7,TGCAGCGCCCGACAGGGAATATCCGACGAGCAGTACTTC,CSARQGISDEQYF
once,TRBV6-2/TRBV6-3,.,TRBJ1-1,TGTGCCAGCAGTTACTCGATACAGGGCGGGTGGGTCGGCACTGAAGCTTTCTTT,CASSYSIQGGWVGTEAFF
.,TRBV27,.,TRBJ1-2,TGTGCCAGCAGTTCCCACCCCCTGGTAGGGGGTGTTTCGGCTAACTATGGCTACACCTTC,CASSSHPLVGGVSANYGYTF
once,TRBV5-6,.,TRBJ2-4,TGTGCCAGCAGTGGGTACCCCAAAAACATTCAGTACTTC,CASSGYPKNIQYF
.,TRBV19,.,TRBJ1-5,TGTGCCAGTAGTATTTCGGGGCAGGGTTGGCAGCCCCAGCATTTT,CASSISGQGWQPQHF
.,TRBV7-6,.,TRBJ1-1,TGTGCCAGCAGCTTCAGGAGGGACACTGAAGCTTTCTTT,CASSFRRDTEAFF
.,TRBV19,.,TRBJ2-2,TGTGCCAGCAGGGAACAGGGTGCAACCGGGGAGCTGTTTTTT,CASREQGATGELFF
.,TRBV2,TRBD1,TRBJ2-2,TGTGCCAGCAGTGAATACAGGGGGAACACCGGGGAGCTGTTTTTT,CASSEYRGNTGELFF
.,TRBV10-3,.,TRBJ2-2,TGTGCCATCAGTGCCGACAGGTACACCGGGGAGCTGTTTTTT,CAISADRYTGELFF
.,TRBV25-1,.,TRBJ2-7,TGTGCCAGCAGTGGCTTCTCGGACGAGCAGTACTTC,CASSGFSDEQYF
.,TRBV28,.,TRBJ2-7,TGTGCCAGCAGTCCCTTACAGGGGAGGGACGAGCAGTACTTC,CASSPLQGRDEQYF
.,TRBV5-1,.,TRBJ2-3,TGCGCCAGCAGCTTGGGATGGACCCTAGCGTCAGATACGCAGTATTTT,CASSLGWTLASDTQYF
.,TRBV7-9,.,TRBJ2-1,TGTGCCAGCAGCGCACTAGGGGACAATGAGCAGTTCTTC,CASSALGDNEQFF
.,TRBV10-3,TRBD2,TRBJ2-7,TGTGCCATCAGTGATAGGACTAGTACCTACGAGCAGTACTTC,CAISDRTSTYEQYF
.,TRBV3-1/TRBV3-2,.,TRBJ1-1,TGTGCCAGCAGTCTCAGGGGAACGAACACTGAAGCTTTCTTT,CASSLRGTNTEAFF
once,TRBV4-1,TRBD1,TRBJ2-7,TGCGCCAGCAGCCAATCTACCCCAATTCGACAGGGGAACGAGCAGTACTTC,CASSQSTPIRQGNEQYF
.,TRBV7-2,.,TRBJ2-5,TGTGCCAGCAGCTTCAACGGCCAAGAGACCCAGTACTTC,CASSFNGQETQYF
.,TRBV28,.,TRBJ2-7,TGTGCCAGCAGTTCTGGACCCCGTTCGGGGGAGCAGTACTTC,CASSSGPRSGEQYF
.,TRBV2,TRBD2,TRBJ2-3,TGTGCCAGCAGTGAAGTAGGGACTAGCGCCACAGATACGCAGTATTTT,CASSEVGTSATDTQYF
.,TRBV5-4,.,TRBJ1-1,TGTGCCAGCAGCCTCTCCCTCTCGAACACTGAAGCTTTCTTT,CASSLSLSNTEAFF
.,TRBV28,TRBD1,TRBJ2-7,TGTGCCAGCCAGGGGGCCCGGCAGGGGGCAATGGGGCTAGCGTCGCGGTACGAGCAGTACTTC,CASQGARQGAMGLASRYEQYF
.,TRBV12-3/TRBV12-4,.,TRBJ1-1,TGTGCCAGCAGTTTCTCTGGGATCTATCCTTTCTTT,CASSFSGIYPFF
.,TRBV29-1,TRBD1,TRBJ2-1,TGCAGCGTTGCCCGGACAGGGGGCTCCTACAATGAGCAGTTCTTC,CSVARTGGSYNEQFF
.,TRBV6-5,TRBD2,TRBJ2-7,TGTGCCAGCAGTAGGGAGGGCTACGAGCAGTACTTC,CASSREGYEQYF
.,TRBV4-1,.,TRBJ1-4,TGCGCCAGCAGCCAAGGGCCCCTGGGACTGTTTTTT,CASSQGPLGLFF